A single sample is the source of the 32 T cell receptor beta chains below, sequenced in a study of patients and donors after allogeneic stem cell transplantation. Via MiXCR, TCRdb re-called the RT-PCR reads, giving one row per CDR3 protein. The repertoire holds about 150,000 distinct CDR3 sequences, with about a third as singletons. The source material was blood, either unsorted or a sorted T cell fraction (not recorded which). The receptors were gathered from a human donor who was either an allogeneic HSCT recipient or a stem cell or donor lymphocyte infusion donor (not recorded which). It is not recorded whose cells these are; they may come from a transplant donor.

The V gene is TRBV27, the J gene TRBJ1-6; no clear D gene. The CDR3 contains 15 residues. Trimming removed 2 bases from V and 8 bases from J, with 13 bases in between. Germline V gene sequence: CDR1 MNHEY, CDR2 SMNVEV (reference sequence). This CDR3 is CASSLQASIYSPLHF. In DNA, the CDR3 is TGTGCCAGCAGTTTACAGGCCAGTATTTATTCACCCCTCCACTTT.

The gene calls are TRBV25-1 and TRBJ1-3, with 9 nucleotides matching TRBD1. J lost 3 bases, V lost 6 bases, and 15 bases had no gene match. This CDR3 comprises 18 residues. Germline V gene data show CDR1 as MGHDK and CDR2 as SYGVNS. The CDR3 reads CASSETEQGAKGGNTIYF. CDR3 in DNA: TGTGCCAGCAGCGAGACAGAACAGGGGGCAAAAGGTGGAAACACCATATATTTT.

The table lists this clonotype with a few counts. The rearrangement links TRBV29-1 to TRBJ1-1; 10 bases align to TRBD1. Germline CDR1 is SQVTM and CDR2 is ANQGSEA. After removal of 1 base from V and 4 bases from J, the junction contained 3 bases not matched to a gene. The CDR3 consists of 14 residues. CDR3 sequence (DNA): TGCAGCGTTGAAGGACAGGGGGCGCGCACTGAAGCTTTCTTT. Translated, it gives CSVEGQGARTEAFF. Full variable domain (remainder filled in from reference TRBV29-1 and TRBJ1-1): SAVISQKPSRDICQRGTSLTIQCQVDSQVTMMFWYRQQPGQSLTLIATANQGSEATYESGFVIDKFPISRPNLTFSTLTVSNMSPEDSSIYLCSVEGQGARTEAFFGQGTRLTVV.

Only a few counts were recorded for this clonotype. The chain links TRBV7-4 to TRBJ1-6, with 7 bases identical to TRBD1. Germline CDR1 SGHVT, CDR2 SQSDAQ. The V gene end was trimmed by 8 bases and the J gene end by 8 bases; junction bases not matched to a gene: 15. The CDR3 has 16 amino acids. The CDR3 loop is CASLRGTVLEDSPLHF. In DNA, the CDR3 is TGTGCCAGCCTTAGGGGGACAGTCCTGGAGGATTCACCCCTCCACTTT.

In its sample, this clonotype was seen a few times. The V call is TRBV4-3, the J call TRBJ1-4; D gene uncertain. Trimming shortened V by 2 bases and J by 8 bases, and 21 bases separated the two germline ends. Germline assignment: CDR1 LGHNA and CDR2 YSLEER. The CDR3 consists of 17 residues. The CDR3 nucleotides read TGCGCCAGCAGCCAACGGGCTCAAACAGAGTCGGAGGAAAAACTGTTTTTT. Its translation is CASSQRAQTESEEKLFF.

This clonotype was found a few times. V is TRBV12-3 or TRBV12-4 and J is TRBJ2-3; 7 nucleotides match TRBD1. The CDR3 is made up of 14 amino acids. J lost 5 bases, V lost 5 bases, and 7 bases had no gene match. The DNA for the CDR3 is TGTGCCAGCAGTATACAGGGGTATGGAGATACGCAGTATTTT. It encodes CASSIQGYGDTQYF.

This clonotype rates as medium-sized. The chain combines TRBV20-1 with TRBJ2-7, with 8 nucleotides matching TRBD2. Germline V gene lookup returns CDR1 DFQATT and CDR2 SNEGSKA (reference sequence). The CDR3 has 13 residues. V was pared by 5 bases and J by 2 bases, with 5 bases of the junction left unmatched. The CDR3 region has the DNA TGCAGTGCTCCCACGGGAGGGGCCTACGAGCAGTACTTC. Its protein product is CSAPTGGAYEQYF.

This clonotype was seen many times. The chain carries TRBV20-1 and TRBJ1-2, with D possibly TRBD1 on 5 matching bases. Looked up from germline, CDR1 is DFQATT and CDR2 is SNEGSKA (reference sequence). This CDR3 contains 13 residues. V lost 4 bases to trimming and J lost 2 bases, with 11 bases between them. In DNA, the CDR3 is TGCAGTGCTACCCCGGGGGGAAACTATGGCTACACCTTC. Protein product: CSATPGGNYGYTF.

The rearrangement uses TRBV6-5 and TRBJ2-3; D perhaps matches TRBD2 (6 bases). Per the germline V gene, CDR1 is MNHEY and CDR2 is SVGAGI. The CDR3 covers 11 residues. CDR3 in DNA: TGTGCGTCAAGCCGGGGGGATACGCAGTATTTT. Translated, it gives CASSRGDTQYF.

The chain couples TRBV5-1 to TRBJ2-7; D is unresolved. Germline CDR1 reads SGHRS; CDR2 reads YFSETQ. Trimming cost V 2 bases and J 4 bases, with 10 bases left between them. The CDR3 extends over 13 amino acids. CDR3 bases: TGCGCCAGCAGCTTTACTACAGATTACGAGCAGTACTTC. Its protein product is CASSFTTDYEQYF.

J is TRBJ2-7 and V is TRBV6-6; a weak D match, TRBD2 (6 bases). The CDR3 is 15 residues long. Germline values: CDR1 MNHNY, CDR2 SVGAGI (reference sequence). Between the trimmed V and J ends, which lost 4 bases and 3 bases, there was a span of 16 bases. The DNA for the CDR3 is TGTGCCAGCAGTTTACGGAGGGAGAGCCTCTACGAGCAGTACTTC. Translated: CASSLRRESLYEQYF.

The chain has TRBV12-3 or TRBV12-4 and TRBJ2-2, with D perhaps matching TRBD1 (6 bases). This CDR3 spans 16 amino acids. Trimming pared 1 base from V and 6 bases from J, leaving 15 bases between. The chain's CDR3 is CASSLVLGAGAGELFF. DNA for the CDR3: TGTGCCAGCAGTTTAGTTCTGGGGGCTGGAGCCGGGGAGCTGTTTTTT.

This chain connects TRBV25-1 to TRBJ1-6, with TRBD1 as a possible D gene (5 bases). The CDR3 consists of 15 residues. Trimming stripped 6 bases from V and 0 bases from J, with 9 bases between. Germline CDR1 is MGHDK and CDR2 is SYGVNS. The CDR3 region has the DNA TGTGCCAGCAGCTACAGGAGCTCCTATAATTCACCCCTCCACTTT. It codes for CASSYRSSYNSPLHF.

This clonotype was seen only once. This chain joins TRBV20-1 and TRBJ1-1; D gene unclear. The CDR3 loop spans 12 amino acids. The V end lost 3 bases, the J end lost 7 bases, and 12 bases lay between the germline ends. Germline-derived CDR1 and CDR2 are DFQATT and SNEGSKA (reference sequence). The CDR3 spells CSASEIPGEAFF. In DNA form, the CDR3 reads TGCAGTGCTAGCGAGATTCCAGGTGAAGCTTTCTTT.

The rearrangement joins TRBV10-3 to TRBJ1-1; TRBD1 matches 8 bases. CDR3 length equals 14 residues. Germline loops: CDR1 ENHRY, CDR2 SYGVKD. V trimming: 6 bases; J trimming: 3 bases; junction bases outside the gene matches: 6. The chain's CDR3 is CAIRRTGTDTEAFF. In nucleotides, the CDR3 is TGTGCCATCAGACGGACAGGGACGGACACTGAAGCTTTCTTT.

The gene calls are TRBV7-9 and TRBJ1-1, with D perhaps TRBD1 (5 bases). V was clipped by 5 bases and J by 11 bases, with 21 bases between them. Germline V gives CDR1 SEHNR, CDR2 FQNEAQ (reference sequence). The CDR3 sequence is 14 residues long. DNA of the CDR3: TGTGCCAGCAGCCCGGGAGGGGAGCCGGAGGGGGCTTTCTTT. Amino acid sequence: CASSPGGEPEGAFF.

V and J are TRBV12-3 or TRBV12-4 and TRBJ1-2, with TRBD1 matching over 10 bases. V lost 6 bases and J lost 7; bases outside the gene matches: 11. The CDR3 has 15 residues. Written as DNA, the CDR3 is TGTGCCAGCAGCTGGGGAGACAGGGGGCACGGTGGCTACACCTTC. Translating gives CASSWGDRGHGGYTF.

CDR3 DNA sequence: TGTGCCATCAGTGGGACTAGCGGGGACGGCACAGATACGCAGTATTTT. Translation: CAISGTSGDGTDTQYF. The V and J genes are TRBV10-3 and TRBJ2-3, with 12 bases aligning to TRBD2. This CDR3 is built from 16 residues. CDR1 is ENHRY and CDR2 is SYGVKD in the germline V gene. The trim removed 4 bases at V and 1 base at J, leaving 3 bases unmatched.

The gene calls are TRBV4-1 and TRBJ2-4, with D tentatively TRBD1 (6 bases). CDR3 length: 15 amino acids. V lost 4 bases, J lost 7 bases, and 17 bases lay in between. CDR1 and CDR2 (germline): MGHRA, YSYEKL. DNA for the CDR3: TGCGCCAGCAGCCTAGACGGACAGAGGGGTAACATTCAGTACTTC. Its protein product is CASSLDGQRGNIQYF.

This clonotype turned up a few times. The V and J genes are TRBV27 and TRBJ2-1; TRBD2 agrees at 7 bases. The germline CDR1 and CDR2 sequences are MNHEY and SMNVEV (reference sequence). V lost 11 bases to trimming and J lost 7 bases; unmatched junction nucleotides: 8. The CDR3 has 12 amino acids. CDR3 loop: CAGASGGNEQFF. CDR3 sequence (DNA): TGTGCCGGCGCCTCGGGGGGAAATGAGCAGTTCTTC.

This clonotype was observed a handful of times. This sequence joins TRBV10-3 and TRBJ2-2; TRBD1 matches at 9 bases. This CDR3 region has 14 residues. V dropped 7 bases and J dropped 3; count of bases not matched to a gene: 3. Germline CDR1 ENHRY, CDR2 SYGVKD. DNA of the CDR3: TGTGCCATCAAGGACAGGGGCGACACCGGGGAGCTGTTTTTT. Amino acids: CAIKDRGDTGELFF.

This chain links TRBV9 with TRBJ1-4; D may be TRBD1 (5 bases). There are 15 residues in the CDR3. Germline-derived CDR1 and CDR2 are SGDLS and YYNGEE. V was trimmed by 0 bases and J by 8 bases, leaving 14 bases between them. The CDR3 here is CASSVATGRVEKLFF. The CDR3 DNA reads TGTGCCAGCAGCGTAGCTACGGGCAGGGTAGAAAAACTGTTTTTT.

This clonotype was detected once. V gene TRBV4-3 combines with J gene TRBJ2-2, with a possible D match to TRBD2 (7 bases). Looked up from germline, CDR1 is LGHNA and CDR2 is YSLEER. V was clipped by 0 bases and J by 6 bases, with 20 bases between them. There are 18 residues in the CDR3. The CDR3 here is CASSQDNREGLEAGELFF. CDR3 sequence (DNA): TGCGCCAGCAGCCAAGATAACAGGGAGGGATTGGAAGCCGGGGAGCTGTTTTTT.

The gene calls are TRBV7-9 and TRBJ1-5; the D gene is possibly TRBD1 (5 bases). Germline-derived CDR1 and CDR2 are SEHNR and FQNEAQ (reference sequence). Trimming stripped 0 bases from V and 3 bases from J, with 6 bases between. The CDR3 length is 14 residues. Here the CDR3 reads CASSLAGTNQPQHF. The CDR3 DNA sequence: TGTGCCAGCAGCTTAGCAGGGACCAATCAGCCCCAGCATTTT. Variable domain in full (rest from reference TRBV7-9 and TRBJ1-5): DTGVSQNPRHKITKRGQNVTFRCDPISEHNRLYWYRQTLGQGPEFLTYFQNEAQLEKSRLLSDRFSAERPKGSFSTLEIQRTEQGDSAMYLCASSLAGTNQPQHFGDGTRLSIL.

The rearrangement uses TRBV7-3 and TRBJ1-1; D is perhaps TRBD1 (6 bases). The CDR3 spans 13 residues. The V end lost 2 bases, the J end lost 4 bases, and 8 bases lay between the germline ends. From germline, CDR1 is SGHTA and CDR2 FQGTGA. CDR3 region: CASSLGQLTEAFF. CDR3 coding DNA: TGTGCCAGCAGCTTAGGACAGCTCACTGAAGCTTTCTTT.

The chain carries TRBV29-1 and TRBJ2-1; 7 bases match TRBD2. The CDR3 loop spans 14 amino acids. CDR1 SQVTM and CDR2 ANQGSEA come from the germline V gene. With 5 bases clipped from V and 7 bases from J, the junction kept 11 bases outside the gene matches. CDR3 sequence: CSVLLAPGKNEQFF. DNA of the CDR3: TGCAGCGTTCTACTAGCGCCCGGAAAAAATGAGCAGTTCTTC.

The rearrangement links TRBV5-1 to TRBJ1-6; 12 positions agree with TRBD1. CDR1 SGHRS and CDR2 YFSETQ come from the germline V gene. Trimming at V came to 4 bases and at J to 10 bases, leaving 6 bases not matched to a gene. The CDR3 is made up of 15 amino acids. The DNA of the CDR3 is TGCGCCAGCAGCCCGGGACAGGGGGCGGGATCACCCCTCCACTTT. This sequence encodes CASSPGQGAGSPLHF. Full variable domain (outside the CDR3, taken from reference TRBV5-1 and TRBJ1-6): KAGVTQTPRYLIKTRGQQVTLSCSPISGHRSVSWYQQTPGQGLQFLFEYFSETQRNKGNFPGRFSGRQFSNSRSEMNVSTLELGDSALYLCASSPGQGAGSPLHFGNGTRLTVT.

This clonotype was picked up a small number of times. The V gene is TRBV7-8, the J gene TRBJ2-3; D remains unclear. The germline CDR1 and CDR2 sequences are SGHVS and FQNEAQ. The CDR3 extends over 13 amino acids. V dropped 4 bases and J dropped 11 bases, with 16 bases sitting between them. CDR3 region: CASSSGPYEMQYF. For the CDR3, the DNA is TGTGCCAGCAGCTCCGGACCCTACGAAATGCAGTATTTT. Drawing the rest from reference TRBV7-8 and TRBJ2-3, the complete variable domain is GAGVSQSPRYKVAKRGQDVALRCDPISGHVSLFWYQQALGQGPEFLTYFQNEAQLDKSGLPSDRFFAERPEGSVSTLKIQRTQQEDSAVYLCASSSGPYEMQYFGPGTRLTVL.

The chain recombines TRBV27 with TRBJ2-3; possibly TRBD1 for D (6 bases). CDR1 is MNHEY, CDR2 SMNVEV, per germline (reference sequence). The CDR3 has 15 residues. V was pared by 5 bases and J by 0 bases, with 12 bases between. CDR3 in DNA: TGTGCCAGCAGTCTTGGGGGCCCTAGCACAGATACGCAGTATTTT. It is translated as CASSLGGPSTDTQYF.

Note on this clonotype: One junction end does not reproduce the germline sequence, and a read error may be involved. The chain employs TRBV28 and TRBJ1-2; D unresolved. The germline CDR1 and CDR2 sequences are MDHEN and SYDVKM. The CDR3 is 11 residues long. CDR3 in amino acids: CASRSNYGYTF. The CDR3 DNA reads as TGCGCCTCGCGGAGTAACTATGGCTACACCTTC.

Regarding this clonotype: No conserved phenylalanine or tryptophan is present at the end of the CDR3, so a read error is the likely explanation. This chain uses TRBV20-1 with TRBJ1-6, with TRBD1 matching 7 bases. V was clipped by 8 bases and J by 2 bases; unmatched bases: 12. The CDR3 extends over 16 amino acids. CDR1 is DFQATT and CDR2 is SNEGSKA in the germline V gene (reference sequence). CDR3 nucleotides: TGCAGTTCAATCGTAGGGACAGCCACCTATAATTCACCCCTCCACTTG. It is translated as CSSIVGTATYNSPLHL.

The V call is TRBV27, the J call TRBJ2-5; D uncertain. The germline V and J ends were trimmed by 5 bases and 5 bases, with 12 bases remaining between them. Germline CDR1 MNHEY, CDR2 SMNVEV (reference sequence). CDR3 length: 13 amino acids. The CDR3 region has the DNA TGTGCCAGCAGTCCCTGGGCTTCGGAGACCCAGTACTTC. Translation: CASSPWASETQYF.